Presented here are 22 T cell receptor beta chains from one specimen sequenced in a study of T-cell memory formation after mild COVID-19. TCRdb itself ran the 5' RACE reads through MiXCR, one entry per CDR3 protein. The top ten hold approximately 23% of the sample, which has 250,000 to 300,000 distinct CDR3 sequences, approximately 7.6% seen once. Material for sequencing was PBMCs or a T cell subset sorted from them (not recorded which). These receptors originate from a man younger than 30 who had mild COVID-19 (a few samples of this study predate the infection). Cell type and time point are not known.

This clonotype occurred a few times. The chain employs TRBV7-2 and TRBJ1-2, with TRBD1 as a possible D gene (6 bases). This CDR3 contains 13 residues. V was clipped by 5 bases and J by 6 bases, with 13 bases between them. The V gene's germline CDR1 is SGHTA and CDR2 FQGNSA. The CDR3 region is CASSRDIGNGYTF. The CDR3 DNA sequence: TGTGCCAGCAGCAGGGACATCGGGAATGGCTACACCTTC.

In the case of this clonotype: A much larger clone lies one base from this, so it may be a read error. The rearrangement links TRBV6-6 to TRBJ1-4; D not resolved. This CDR3 comprises 14 residues. Germline values: CDR1 MNHNY, CDR2 SVGAGI (reference sequence). The CDR3 loop reads CASSYSEGAEKLLF. CDR3 nucleotides: TGTGCCAGCAGTTACTCGGAGGGTGCGGAAAAACTGCTTTTT.

The CDR3: CASSQSGQLGTVITDTQYF. CDR3 nucleotide sequence: TGCGCCAGCAGTCAATCGGGGCAATTGGGGACAGTGATCACAGATACGCAGTATTTT. The chain carries TRBV23-1 and TRBJ2-3; 7 bases agree with TRBD1. TRBV23-1 is identified as an open reading frame with a role that is uncertain. The CDR3 is 19 residues long. V was pared by 0 bases and J by 2 bases, with 14 bases of the junction left unmatched.

The rearrangement links TRBV4-3 to TRBJ2-7; the D call may be TRBD1 or TRBD2 (6 bases each). The CDR3 runs to 14 residues. Germline values: CDR1 LGHNA, CDR2 YSLEER. Trimming left V 0 bases short and J 5 bases short, with 11 bases between. In DNA form, the CDR3 reads TGCGCCAGCAGCCAAGAGAACAGGGAGGACGAGCAGTACTTC. It specifies CASSQENREDEQYF.

This sequence joins TRBV21-1 and TRBJ2-1; the D call TRBD1 from the table was never checked on the DNA. TRBV21-1 is given as a pseudogene. The CDR3 runs to 15 residues. CDR3 bases: TGTGCCAGCAGCATGGGGCGGGGGACGGCAAATGAGCAGTTCTTC. It codes for CASSMGRGTANEQFF.

Many counts were recorded for this clonotype. The chain combines TRBV7-3 with TRBJ1-1; no firm D call. Germline V gives CDR1 SGHTA, CDR2 FQGTGA. Trimming shortened V by 5 bases and J by 1 base, and 8 bases separated the two germline ends. The CDR3 is 13 amino acids. Here the CDR3 DNA reads TGTGCCAGCAGCCCCGCGGGGAACACTGAAGCTTTCTTT. Protein: CASSPAGNTEAFF.

This clonotype appeared a few times. V usage is TRBV27 and J usage is TRBJ2-1; tentatively, D is TRBD1 (5 bases). CDR1 and CDR2 (germline): MNHEY, SMNVEV (reference sequence). This CDR3 region has 16 residues. V lost 5 bases, J lost 9 bases, and 23 bases lay in between. The DNA for the CDR3 is TGTGCCAGCAGTCACCGGACAAAACCTGAGTTGGGTGAGCAGTTCTTC. Translated, it gives CASSHRTKPELGEQFF.

The rearrangement uses TRBV7-3 and TRBJ2-1, with D perhaps being TRBD1 or TRBD2 (5 bases each). V gave up 5 bases and J gave up 6 bases, with 11 bases separating them. The CDR3 spans 13 residues. From germline, CDR1 is SGHTA and CDR2 FQGTGA. This chain's CDR3 is CASSPGPINEQFF. In DNA, the CDR3 is TGTGCCAGCAGCCCGGGACCGATCAATGAGCAGTTCTTC.

A few counts support this clonotype. The rearrangement joins TRBV12-3 or TRBV12-4 to TRBJ2-3; D remains unclear. V was trimmed by 6 bases and J by 3 bases, leaving 7 bases between them. This CDR3 is built from 12 residues. CDR3 nucleotide sequence: TGTGCCAGCAGCCGAGTGACAGATACGCAGTATTTT. Its protein product is CASSRVTDTQYF.

CDR3 sequence: CASSWPRRGLTDTQYF. CDR3 in DNA: TGTGCCAGCAGCTGGCCTCGGAGGGGGCTGACAGATACGCAGTATTTT. V gene TRBV7-2 combines with J gene TRBJ2-3, with TRBD1 as a possible D gene (7 bases). The CDR3 contains 16 residues. V lost 4 bases to trimming and J lost 3 bases, with 17 bases between them. Per the germline V gene, CDR1 is SGHTA and CDR2 is FQGNSA. Full variable domain (rest looked up from reference TRBV7-2 and TRBJ2-3): GAGVSQSPSNKVTEKGKDVELRCDPISGHTALYWYRQSLGQGLEFLIYFQGNSAPDKSGLPSDRFSAERTGGSVSTLTIQRTQQEDSAVYLCASSWPRRGLTDTQYFGPGTRLTVL.

The rearrangement uses TRBV11-2 and TRBJ1-1, with 7 bases fitting TRBD1. Germline values: CDR1 SGHAT, CDR2 FQNNGV. V was pared by 4 bases and J by 0 bases, with 8 bases of the junction left unmatched. There are 16 residues in the CDR3. In DNA, the CDR3 is TGTGCCAGCAGCTCTGTAAGGGGACAGCTGAACACTGAAGCTTTCTTT. As protein: CASSSVRGQLNTEAFF.

The V call is TRBV28, the J call TRBJ2-6; a possible D gene is TRBD1 (5 bases). CDR3 length equals 15 residues. Between the trimmed V and J ends, which lost 6 bases and 0 bases, there was a span of 9 bases. Looked up from germline, CDR1 is MDHEN and CDR2 is SYDVKM. CDR3 protein: CASRAGISGANVLTF. CDR3 DNA: TGTGCCAGCAGGGCAGGGATCTCTGGGGCCAACGTCCTGACTTTC. The full variable domain, completed using reference TRBV28 and TRBJ2-6, is DVKVTQSSRYLVKRTGEKVFLECVQDMDHENMFWYRQDPGLGLRLIYFSYDVKMKEKGDIPEGYSVSREKKERFSLILESASTNQTSMYLCASRAGISGANVLTFGAGSRLTVL.

This clonotype was seen many times. CDR3 in DNA: TGTGCCAGCAGCAAAAGGCCCCGGACAGGGCGCTACAATGAGCAGTTCTTC. It codes for CASSKRPRTGRYNEQFF. The genes are TRBV7-6 and TRBJ2-1; 8 nucleotides match TRBD1. CDR3 length: 17 residues. The junction had 12 bases not matched to a gene; V was cut back by 5 bases and J by 3 bases. Germline loops: CDR1 SGHVS, CDR2 FNYEAQ. Supplemented by reference TRBV7-6 and TRBJ2-1, the full variable domain reads GAGVSQSPRYKVTKRGQDVALRCDPISGHVSLYWYRQALGQGPEFLTYFNYEAQQDKSGLPNDRFSAERPEGSISTLTIQRTEQRDSAMYRCASSKRPRTGRYNEQFFGPGTRLTVL.

This clonotype has just a few counts. The rearrangement joins TRBV2 to TRBJ1-1; D may be TRBD1 (6 bases). The V end lost 8 bases, the J end lost 5 bases, and 15 bases lay between the germline ends. The CDR3 sequence is 13 residues long. CDR1 and CDR2 (germline): SNHLY, FYNNEI. The CDR3 nucleotides are TGTGCCAGCTACCTCCTGACAGGAACTGAAGCTTTCTTT. It encodes CASYLLTGTEAFF.

The rearrangement uses TRBV5-1 and TRBJ1-6, with D possibly being TRBD1 (6 bases). V was shortened by 3 bases and J by 9 bases, with 16 bases between the two germline ends. The CDR3 contains 15 residues. Per germline, CDR1 SGHRS and CDR2 YFSETQ. CDR3 in DNA: TGCGCCAGCAGCTCCGGGGGGCTACAGCCTTCACCCCTCCACTTT. This translates into CASSSGGLQPSPLHF.

J is TRBJ2-6 and V is TRBV5-8; no definite D call. The CDR3 has 16 amino acids. Trimming pared 3 bases from V and 0 bases from J, leaving 10 bases between. Germline V gives CDR1 SGHTS, CDR2 YDEGEE. CDR3 sequence: CASSWAGLSGANVLTF. CDR3 nucleotide sequence: TGTGCCAGCAGCTGGGCAGGCCTCTCTGGGGCCAACGTCCTGACTTTC.

This chain connects TRBV5-1 to TRBJ1-2; D is unclear. The CDR3 runs 14 residues. Germline assignment: CDR1 SGHRS and CDR2 YFSETQ. The germline V and J ends were trimmed by 0 bases and 7 bases, with 13 bases remaining between them. CDR3 amino acids: CASSLEAVRRGYTF. DNA for the CDR3: TGCGCCAGCAGCTTGGAGGCGGTACGACGTGGCTACACCTTC.

This clonotype was observed many times. The chain is built from TRBV5-1 and TRBJ2-7, with TRBD1 identical over 8 bases. Germline CDR1 SGHRS, CDR2 YFSETQ. The length of the CDR3 is 12 residues. The junction had 1 base not matched to a gene; V was cut back by 3 bases and J by 5 bases. In DNA, the CDR3 is TGCGCCAGCAGCTGGACAGGGCACGAGCAGTACTTC. Translation: CASSWTGHEQYF.

This clonotype has a count of ten or more. The chain employs TRBV6-2 or TRBV6-3 and TRBJ2-7; weak D call: TRBD1 (5 bases). Trimming cost V 8 bases and J 3 bases, with 14 bases left between them. The CDR3 covers 13 residues. In germline, CDR1 is MNHEY, CDR2 SVGEGT. The CDR3 sequence is CASAAGLSYEQYF. The CDR3 DNA reads TGTGCCAGCGCGGCAGGGCTAAGCTACGAGCAGTACTTC.

Many counts were recorded for this clonotype. The rearrangement joins TRBV10-3 to TRBJ2-7, with D perhaps TRBD2 (6 bases). The CDR3 spans 15 residues. The germline gives CDR1 ENHRY, CDR2 SYGVKD. V lost 7 bases, J lost 0 bases, and 16 bases lay in between. The CDR3 DNA reads as TGTGCCATCAAGGACATAGGCGGGGACTCCTACGAGCAGTACTTC. This gives the protein CAIKDIGGDSYEQYF.

This clonotype appeared a few times. The chain uses TRBV7-2 and TRBJ2-5, with a tentative D call TRBD1 (5 bases). The CDR3 length is 15 residues. Germline CDR1 SGHTA, CDR2 FQGNSA. The V and J ends lost 5 bases and 5 bases respectively, with 18 bases between them. The CDR3 bases are TGTGCCAGCAGCCCCAGGAGACAGTTGATGGAGACCCAGTACTTC. Translating gives CASSPRRQLMETQYF.

The chain has TRBV4-3 and TRBJ2-1, with 11 bases fitting TRBD2. V lost 0 bases to trimming and J lost 9 bases; unmatched junction nucleotides: 10. Per germline, CDR1 LGHNA and CDR2 YSLEER. The CDR3 has 17 amino acids. The CDR3 loop is CASSQDPLAGGSGEQFF. The CDR3 bases are TGCGCCAGCAGCCAAGATCCCCTAGCGGGGGGCAGTGGTGAGCAGTTCTTC.